This note documents a single T cell receptor beta chain sequence. Its antigen is currently unknown. The record originates from a study of cytomegalovirus exposure and HLA in healthy donors. Turning to the study itself: An earlier analysis found 110 million or so unique TCR beta sequences from approximately 200 million T cells.

The PCR made use of 60 Vbeta and 13 Jbeta primers. Produced via immunoSEQ multiplex PCR; TCRdb's table is partial and in-frame only. Among approximately 150,000 clones listed, roughly 87% were seen once. Study-level results: An assumption of roughly uniform sequencing depth across donors underlay the presence/absence analyses. Within a later analysis, the majority of CMV-associated TCR beta chains appeared HLA-restricted. A later look showed TCR association rates differing by HLA locus, highest for DRB1 and lowest for HLA-C.

The receptor comes from a woman aged 40 to 50 in good health and CMV-seronegative. The sequencing input was PBMCs.

CDR3 protein: CASSKSDSYNEQFF. The CDR3 bases are TGTGCCAGCAGCAAGTCAGATTCATACAATGAGCAGTTCTTC. V and J are TRBV21-1 and TRBJ2-1; TRBD1, the table's D call, lacks a check against the DNA. TRBV21-1 represents a pseudogene. The CDR3 runs 14 residues.